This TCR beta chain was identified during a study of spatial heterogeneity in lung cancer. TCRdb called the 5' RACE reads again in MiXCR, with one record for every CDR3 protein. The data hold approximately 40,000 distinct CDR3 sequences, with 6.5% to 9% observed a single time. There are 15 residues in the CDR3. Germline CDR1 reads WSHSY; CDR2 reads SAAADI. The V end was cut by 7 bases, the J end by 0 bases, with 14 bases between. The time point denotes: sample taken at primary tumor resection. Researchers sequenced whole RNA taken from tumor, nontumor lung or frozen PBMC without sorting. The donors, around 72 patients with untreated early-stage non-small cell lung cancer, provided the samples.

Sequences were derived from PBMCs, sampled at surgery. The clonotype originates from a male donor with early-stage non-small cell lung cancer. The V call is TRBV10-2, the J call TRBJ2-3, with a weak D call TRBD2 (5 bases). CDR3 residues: CASINSATSTDTQYF. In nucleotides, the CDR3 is TGCGCCAGCATAAATAGCGCAACGAGCACAGATACGCAGTATTTT.